This is a list of T cell receptor beta chains from one sample in a study of technical replicates of blood from several donors. Profiled with immunoSEQ multiplex PCR; TCRdb holds only in-frame clones, not every one. The sample lists about 83,000 clones, approximately 90% seen once, with approximately 0.25% in the top ten. The sample taken for sequencing was T cells isolated from PBMCs. All receptors derive from a human donor in good health. CDR3s include the opening cysteine and the closing phenylalanine or tryptophan. D genes are given only for firm matches. Some rows mark clone size as missing; the rest say once, few, many or name a class of expanded clone.

TRBJ2-3 | NA | TRBV6-5 | NA | CASSRTTLSTDTQYF | TGTGCCAGCAGTCGTACAACCCTCAGCACAGATACGCAGTATTTT
TRBJ2-5 | NA | TRBV2 | TRBD2 | CASRLGLAGGSETQYF | TGTGCCAGCAGACTCGGACTAGCGGGAGGGTCAGAGACCCAGTACTTC
TRBJ2-7 | NA | TRBV28 | TRBD2 | CASIGREYYEQYF | TGTGCCAGCATAGGGAGGGAGTACTACGAGCAGTACTTC
TRBJ2-2 | once | TRBV28 | NA | CASSLYANTGELFF | TGTGCCAGCAGTTTGTATGCGAACACCGGGGAGCTGTTTTTT
TRBJ2-7 | NA | TRBV4-1 | TRBD2 | CASSRGLAGVMSYEQYF | TGCGCCAGCAGCCGCGGACTAGCGGGAGTTATGTCCTACGAGCAGTACTTC
TRBJ2-1 | NA | TRBV11-2 | TRBD2 | CASSFGAGDEQFF | TGTGCCAGCAGCTTTGGGGCGGGGGATGAGCAGTTCTTC
TRBJ1-5 | NA | TRBV10-3 | NA | CAISDGGKGNQPQHF | TGTGCCATCAGTGATGGCGGGAAGGGCAATCAGCCCCAGCATTTT
TRBJ1-1 | once | TRBV4-1 | NA | CASSQDRTPNTEAFF | TGCGCCAGCAGCCAAGATAGGACACCTAACACTGAAGCTTTCTTT
TRBJ1-1 | few | TRBV7-6 | NA | CASSSGARTSMNTEAFF | TGTGCCAGCAGCTCAGGGGCACGAACCTCGATGAACACTGAAGCTTTCTTT
TRBJ1-2 | NA | TRBV2 | TRBD1 | CATTGGADYGYTF | TGTGCCACCACAGGGGGGGCGGACTATGGCTACACCTTC
TRBJ2-4 | NA | TRBV6-5 | NA | CASSYSPRLKNIQYF | TGTGCCAGCAGTTACAGCCCTCGACTGAAAAACATTCAGTACTTC
TRBJ1-1 | once | TRBV10-2 | NA | CASTLLSQGSTEAFF | TGCGCCAGCACCCTCCTAAGCCAGGGGTCCACTGAAGCTTTCTTT
TRBJ1-1 | NA | TRBV9 | TRBD1 | CASSGPGGTEAFF | TGTGCCAGCAGCGGGCCAGGGGGAACTGAAGCTTTCTTT
TRBJ1-2 | NA | TRBV7-2 | NA | CASSLEGGPNYGYTF | TGTGCCAGCAGCTTAGAGGGAGGACCTAACTATGGCTACACCTTC
TRBJ2-2 | NA | TRBV6-4 | NA | CASQAQDNTGELFF | TGTGCCAGCCAGGCTCAAGACAACACCGGGGAGCTGTTTTTT
TRBJ2-5 | NA | TRBV19 | NA | CASSIVARQETQYF | TGTGCCAGTAGTATAGTGGCTCGTCAAGAGACCCAGTACTTC
TRBJ1-2 | once | TRBV30 | TRBD1 | CAWKRTGDFWGYTF | TGTGCCTGGAAAAGGACAGGGGATTTTTGGGGCTACACCTTC
TRBJ2-2 | NA | TRBV30 | NA | CAWSRQGAAGELFF | TGTGCCTGGAGCCGGCAGGGCGCGGCCGGGGAGCTGTTTTTT
TRBJ2-3 | few | TRBV5-4 | TRBD2 | CASSSGGAGETRDTQYF | TGTGCCAGCAGCTCCGGTGGAGCGGGGGAGACGAGGGATACGCAGTATTTT
TRBJ2-1 | NA | TRBV4-1 | TRBD2 | CASSQDLAGGAGEQFF | TGCGCCAGCAGCCAAGATCTAGCGGGAGGAGCAGGAGAGCAGTTCTTC
TRBJ2-3 | NA | TRBV5-1 | NA | CASSPLPQGNTDTQYF | TGCGCCAGCAGCCCTTTGCCCCAGGGAAACACAGATACGCAGTATTTT
TRBJ1-2 | NA | TRBV12-5 | TRBD1 | CASGVGQGWQGYTF | TGTGCTAGTGGGGTGGGACAGGGATGGCAGGGCTACACCTTC